Each of the 15 T cell receptor beta chains below was sequenced from the same sample in a study of human T cells and chemical hapten exposure. TCRdb re-derived calls from the RACE reads in MiXCR, one entry per CDR3 protein. The sample includes roughly 50,000 distinct CDR3 sequences, 8.5% to 10% of them seen just once. Time point given: pre-sensitization, week 0. The sample's treatment: therapeutic diphenylcyclopropenone sensitization with weekly scalp DPC. The starting material, unfractionated whole blood, was used for total RNA extraction. This specimen was whole blood, taken in connection with sensitization to the hapten diphenylcyclopropenone (DPC). Receptor source: a woman aged 25-40 years with alopecia areata. Some clones in this sample may be carry-over from other donors' samples.

This clonotype was picked up many times. This chain uses TRBV3-1 with TRBJ2-2; D not resolved. CDR3 size: 12 residues. CDR1 LGHDT and CDR2 YNNKEL come from the germline V gene (reference sequence). Trimming stripped 4 bases from V and 8 bases from J, with 8 bases between. CDR3 nucleotides: TGTGCCAGCAGCCCAAGTCCGGGGGAGCTGTTTTTT. Translation: CASSPSPGELFF.

This rearrangement joins TRBV28 to TRBJ2-7, with D perhaps matching TRBD1 or TRBD2 (5 bases each). Germline-derived CDR1 and CDR2 are MDHEN and SYDVKM. The length of the CDR3 is 16 residues. The germline V and J ends were trimmed by 4 bases and 5 bases, with 21 bases remaining between them. As DNA, the CDR3 is TGTGCCAGCAGTTCGTTTGCCGGGGCAGGGAGCCACGAGCAGTACTTC. It is translated as CASSSFAGAGSHEQYF.

About this clonotype: This sequence may be a read error, since a much larger clone differs from it by one base. The V gene is TRBV28, the J gene TRBJ1-3; D gene unclear. Germline loops: CDR1 MDHEN, CDR2 SYDVKM. The CDR3 sequence is 16 residues long. V shed 0 bases and J shed 0 bases, with 9 bases lying between them. The CDR3 DNA sequence: TGTGCCAGCAGTTTATGGGCACAGTGCTCTGGAAACACCATATATTTT. It translates to CASSLWAQCSGNTIYF.

The chain links TRBV28 to TRBJ2-1; a weak D match, TRBD1 (5 bases). Trimming shortened V by 6 bases and J by 10 bases, and 10 bases separated the two germline ends. Germline V gives CDR1 MDHEN, CDR2 SYDVKM. The CDR3 is made up of 11 amino acids. CDR3 loop: CASSRRTEQFF. CDR3 coding DNA: TGTGCCAGCAGCCGTCGGACAGAGCAGTTCTTC. Complete variable domain (other parts from reference TRBV28 and TRBJ2-1): DVKVTQSSRYLVKRTGEKVFLECVQDMDHENMFWYRQDPGLGLRLIYFSYDVKMKEKGDIPEGYSVSREKKERFSLILESASTNQTSMYLCASSRRTEQFFGPGTRLTVL.

This clonotype has more than one count but fewer than ten. J is TRBJ1-2 and V is TRBV6-1; D gene unclear. The CDR3 covers 16 residues. V lost 4 bases, J lost 1 base, and 16 bases lay in between. The germline V gene has CDR1 MNHNS and CDR2 SASEGT. This CDR3 is CASSGVLRTLNYGYTF. The CDR3 nucleotides are TGTGCCAGCAGTGGGGTTCTCAGAACCCTTAACTATGGCTACACCTTC.

This clonotype was counted ten times or more. The chain joins TRBV14 to TRBJ2-3; no reliable D call. The length of the CDR3 is 17 residues. From germline, CDR1 is SGHDN and CDR2 FVKESK. V was clipped by 0 bases and J by 5 bases, with 18 bases between them. CDR3 in DNA: TGTGCCAGCAGCCAAGACGGTCCCCATACAGCACTAGATACGCAGTATTTT. Translated, it gives CASSQDGPHTALDTQYF.

The chain recombines TRBV6-2 or TRBV6-3 with TRBJ1-1; 9 nucleotides agree with TRBD1. The V segment lost 10 bases and the J segment 8 bases; nucleotides outside the gene matches: 8. The length of the CDR3 is 12 residues. Germline loops: CDR1 MNHEY, CDR2 SVGEGT. CDR3 region: CATTTGGKEAFF. CDR3 bases: TGTGCCACGACAACAGGGGGCAAAGAAGCTTTCTTT.

V gene TRBV7-2 combines with J gene TRBJ2-2, with 7 bases aligning to TRBD2. The CDR3 is 15 residues long. V lost 10 bases, J lost 5 bases, and 13 bases stayed unmatched. Germline lookup yields CDR1 SGHTA and CDR2 FQGNSA. CDR3 region: CAIEGGVYGTGELFF. The CDR3, as DNA: TGTGCCATCGAGGGAGGGGTTTATGGGACCGGGGAGCTGTTTTTT.

Only one count was recorded for this clonotype. The chain combines TRBV4-3 with TRBJ2-1; 8 nucleotides agree with TRBD2. The CDR3 sequence is 15 residues long. From germline, CDR1 is LGHNA and CDR2 YSLEER. With V trimmed by 4 bases and J by 4 bases, 6 bases remained unmatched. In DNA form, the CDR3 reads TGCGCCAGCAGCCGAGTGACTAGCGAGTACAATGAGCAGTTCTTC. Its translation is CASSRVTSEYNEQFF.

V is TRBV12-3 or TRBV12-4 and J is TRBJ2-4, with D perhaps matching TRBD2 (6 bases). V gave up 3 bases and J gave up 7 bases, with 16 bases separating them. The CDR3 length is 15 residues. The CDR3 DNA reads as TGTGCCAGCAGTTTGAGACTAGTCGTTAGCAACATTCAGTACTTC. Its translation is CASSLRLVVSNIQYF.

This chain uses TRBV28 with TRBJ2-6, with 9 bases lining up with TRBD1. From germline, CDR1 is MDHEN and CDR2 SYDVKM. V was clipped by 5 bases and J by 0 bases; unmatched bases: 8. The CDR3 loop spans 18 amino acids. The DNA of the CDR3 is TGTGCCAGCAGTCCATGGACAGGGGTGAGCTCTGGGGCCAACGTCCTGACTTTC. This sequence encodes CASSPWTGVSSGANVLTF.

This clonotype was seen many times. The chain recombines TRBV7-8 with TRBJ2-1, with D tentatively TRBD1 (5 bases). The CDR3 is 16 amino acids. V gave up 4 bases and J gave up 1 base, with 14 bases separating them. The germline V gene encodes CDR1 SGHVS and CDR2 FQNEAQ. The CDR3 reads CASSSSRVGSYNEQFF. The DNA of the CDR3 is TGTGCCAGCAGCTCAAGCAGGGTCGGGTCCTACAATGAGCAGTTCTTC.

This clonotype was found a few times. The V and J genes are TRBV18 and TRBJ1-1; a weak D match, TRBD1 (5 bases). This CDR3 is built from 15 residues. Trimming shortened V by 3 bases and J by 0 bases, and 11 bases separated the two germline ends. CDR1 and CDR2 (germline): KGHSH, LQKENI. The CDR3: CASSPTDRVNTEAFF. The CDR3 DNA follows: TGTGCCAGCTCACCTACCGACAGAGTGAACACTGAAGCTTTCTTT.

The chain employs TRBV6-1 and TRBJ2-1; 8 bases fit TRBD2. The V segment lost 5 bases and the J segment 8 bases; nucleotides outside the gene matches: 20. Germline CDR1 reads MNHNS; CDR2 reads SASEGT. CDR3 length: 18 amino acids. The CDR3 DNA reads TGTGCCAGCAGTTCAATCCGGGGACTAGGTTTCGCTAAGGATGAGCAGTTCTTC. It translates to CASSSIRGLGFAKDEQFF.

This clonotype was recorded many times. The chain employs TRBV2 and TRBJ2-3, with D maybe TRBD2 (5 bases). CDR3 length: 14 amino acids. The V and J ends lost 3 bases and 3 bases respectively, with 10 bases between them. CDR1 SNHLY and CDR2 FYNNEI come from the germline V gene. This CDR3 reads CASSEAGGTDTQYF. DNA of the CDR3: TGTGCCAGCAGTGAGGCCGGCGGGACAGATACGCAGTATTTT.